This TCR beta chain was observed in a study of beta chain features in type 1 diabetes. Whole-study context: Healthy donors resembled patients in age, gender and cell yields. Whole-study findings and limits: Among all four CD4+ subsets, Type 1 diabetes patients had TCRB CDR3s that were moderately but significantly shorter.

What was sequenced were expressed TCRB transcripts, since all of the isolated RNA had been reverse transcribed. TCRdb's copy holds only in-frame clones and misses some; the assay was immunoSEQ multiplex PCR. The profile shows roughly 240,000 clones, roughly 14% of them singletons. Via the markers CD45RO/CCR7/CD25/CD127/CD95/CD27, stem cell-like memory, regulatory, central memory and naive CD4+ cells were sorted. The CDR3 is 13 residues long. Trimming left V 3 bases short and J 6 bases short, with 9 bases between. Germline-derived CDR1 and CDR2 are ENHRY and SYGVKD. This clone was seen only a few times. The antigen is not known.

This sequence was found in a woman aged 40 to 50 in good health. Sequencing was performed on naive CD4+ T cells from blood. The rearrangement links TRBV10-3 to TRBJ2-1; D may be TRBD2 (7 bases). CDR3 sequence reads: CAISDAGANEQFF. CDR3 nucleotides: TGTGCCATCAGTGACGCGGGGGCCAATGAGCAGTTCTTC.